A single sample is the source of the 20 T cell receptor beta chains below, sequenced in a study of blood T cell repertoires in COVID-19 (dated by TCRdb to 2020 to 2021). Libraries were made using the immunoSEQ multiplex PCR assay. TCRdb stores this immuneACCESS table with in-frame sequences only. Part of the clones is absent; in the studies checked, under half of the shortfall reflects unresolved V genes, and no reason is known for the rest. The sample contains around 99,000 clones, 60% to 85% of them found a single time. About 4.5% of the sample lies in the top ten. Sequenced sample: peripheral blood. These receptors all stem from a human donor in a cohort sampled during active or convalescent COVID-19.

The V and J genes are TRBV19 and TRBJ1-6; D remains unclear. Germline lookup yields CDR1 LNHDA and CDR2 SQIVND (reference sequence). The CDR3 extends over 15 amino acids. Trimming took off 1 base at V and 3 bases at J, with 7 bases between the two ends. CDR3 region: CASSIAVYYNSPLHF. CDR3 sequence (DNA): TGTGCCAGTAGTATAGCGGTTTACTATAATTCACCCCTCCACTTT.

This clone was found a few times. This chain uses TRBV9 with TRBJ2-1, with D possibly being TRBD2 (5 bases). The V end was cut by 5 bases, the J end by 5 bases, with 11 bases between. The CDR3 covers 13 residues. CDR1 SGDLS and CDR2 YYNGEE come from the germline V gene. The CDR3 sequence: CASSPDLNNEQFF. The CDR3 DNA reads as TGTGCCAGCAGTCCGGACTTAAACAATGAGCAGTTCTTC.

The chain combines TRBV5-5 with TRBJ1-5; possible D gene TRBD1, 6 bases. The CDR3 is 14 residues long. Trimming removed 6 bases at V and 7 bases at J, with 17 bases between. The germline V gene has CDR1 SGHKS and CDR2 YYEKEE (reference sequence). CDR3 DNA: TGTGCCAGCACCCCGGGGGGCAGGGACCAGCCCCAGCATTTT. This sequence encodes CASTPGGRDQPQHF.

This chain's CDR3 is CASSLRVSQETQYF. Written as DNA, the CDR3 is TGTGCCAGCAGCTTGCGGGTATCCCAAGAGACCCAGTACTTC. This chain connects TRBV7-6 to TRBJ2-5, with D maybe TRBD2 (5 bases). Trimming cost V 3 bases and J 1 base, with 9 bases left between them. The CDR3 loop spans 14 amino acids. The V gene's germline CDR1 is SGHVS and CDR2 FNYEAQ.

This clone occurred a few times. The rearrangement links TRBV19 to TRBJ2-7; 13 nucleotides match TRBD2. Germline V gene data show CDR1 as LNHDA and CDR2 as SQIVND (reference sequence). The CDR3 has 14 amino acids. Unmatched junction bases numbered 6, after V lost 8 bases and J lost 5 bases. Written as DNA, the CDR3 is TGTGCCAGTGGGACTAGCGGGGCCCCACACGAGCAGTACTTC. It translates to CASGTSGAPHEQYF. Drawing the rest from reference TRBV19 and TRBJ2-7, the complete variable domain is DGGITQSPKYLFRKEGQNVTLSCEQNLNHDAMYWYRQDPGQGLRLIYYSQIVNDFQKGDIAEGYSVSREKKESFPLTVTSAQKNPTAFYLCASGTSGAPHEQYFGPGTRLTVT.

The J gene is TRBJ1-5, the V gene TRBV10-3; 9 bases map to TRBD1. Germline CDR1 is ENHRY and CDR2 is SYGVKD. V lost 5 bases to trimming and J lost 2 bases; unmatched junction nucleotides: 16. The CDR3 spans 19 residues. For the CDR3, the DNA is TGTGCCATCAGTAAACAGGGGGCAAGGGTGTTAGTGGGCAATCAGCCCCAGCATTTT. Translation: CAISKQGARVLVGNQPQHF.

This chain connects TRBV19 to TRBJ1-3; D perhaps matches TRBD1 (5 bases). Germline V gene sequence: CDR1 LNHDA, CDR2 SQIVND (reference sequence). Trimming took off 8 bases at V and 4 bases at J, with 18 bases between the two ends. The CDR3 runs 15 residues. The CDR3 here is CASSRVGDSGNTIYF. The CDR3 DNA reads as TGTGCCAGTTCTCGTGTAGGGGATAGCGGAAACACCATATATTTT.

V and J are TRBV10-3 and TRBJ2-3; TRBD2 aligns across 8 bases. Germline CDR1 is ENHRY and CDR2 is SYGVKD. Trimming removed 3 bases from V and 0 bases from J; junction bases left unmatched: 5. CDR3 length equals 16 residues. CDR3 nucleotides: TGTGCCATCAGTGATGTTACTAGCGGAAGCACAGATACGCAGTATTTT. Translating gives CAISDVTSGSTDTQYF.

The chain couples TRBV7-2 to TRBJ1-1; TRBD1 matches 9 bases. This CDR3 is built from 18 residues. V gave up 5 bases and J gave up 1 base; unmatched junction bases: 14. Per the germline V gene, CDR1 is SGHTA and CDR2 is FQGNSA. CDR3 sequence reads: CASSGRGQGERGNTEAFF. The CDR3 DNA follows: TGTGCCAGCAGCGGACGGGGACAGGGCGAGCGTGGGAACACTGAAGCTTTCTTT.

J is TRBJ2-3 and V is TRBV19; 7 bases fit TRBD1. The germline V gene has CDR1 LNHDA and CDR2 SQIVND (reference sequence). V shed 8 bases, J shed 0 bases, and the junction held 8 bases outside the gene matches. The CDR3 totals 15 residues. This CDR3 is CASSRTGPSTDTQYF. The CDR3 DNA reads TGTGCCAGTTCGAGGACAGGCCCTAGCACAGATACGCAGTATTTT. Full variable domain (rest looked up from reference TRBV19 and TRBJ2-3): DGGITQSPKYLFRKEGQNVTLSCEQNLNHDAMYWYRQDPGQGLRLIYYSQIVNDFQKGDIAEGYSVSREKKESFPLTVTSAQKNPTAFYLCASSRTGPSTDTQYFGPGTRLTVL.

The J gene is TRBJ2-1, the V gene TRBV7-2, with a tentative D call TRBD2 (6 bases). Per the germline V gene, CDR1 is SGHTA and CDR2 is FQGNSA. Trimming cost V 5 bases and J 2 bases, with 22 bases left between them. The length of the CDR3 is 18 residues. As DNA, the CDR3 is TGTGCCAGCAGCCCCCTCCGATTGGCGGGAAACACCTACAATGAGCAGTTCTTC. This codes for CASSPLRLAGNTYNEQFF.

The V and J genes are TRBV6-5 and TRBJ1-1; D is uncertain. The CDR3 runs to 15 residues. CDR1 and CDR2 from the germline V gene are MNHEY and SVGAGI. V shed 0 bases and J shed 4 bases, with 12 bases lying between them. CDR3 in amino acids: CASSYSTGFGTEAFF. CDR3 DNA: TGTGCCAGCAGTTACTCGACCGGGTTTGGCACTGAAGCTTTCTTT.

This clone was seen only a few times. The gene calls are TRBV11-2 and TRBJ1-6; 8 bases fit TRBD1. J lost 10 bases, V lost 3 bases, and 5 bases had no gene match. Germline CDR1 SGHAT, CDR2 FQNNGV. CDR3 length: 14 residues. This CDR3 reads CASSFDRGQSPLHF. CDR3 in DNA: TGTGCCAGCAGCTTCGACAGGGGTCAATCACCCCTCCACTTT. The whole variable domain, filled in from reference TRBV11-2 and TRBJ1-6, reads EAGVAQSPRYKIIEKRQSVAFWCNPISGHATLYWYQQILGQGPKLLIQFQNNGVVDDSQLPKDRFSAERLKGVDSTLKIQPAKLEDSAVYLCASSFDRGQSPLHFGNGTRLTVT.

This clone was seen a handful of times. The V and J genes are TRBV6-5 and TRBJ2-7; D may be TRBD1 (5 bases). The CDR3 consists of 15 residues. Germline assignment: CDR1 MNHEY and CDR2 SVGAGI. V lost 5 bases to trimming and J lost 2 bases, with 16 bases between them. In DNA form, the CDR3 reads TGTGCCAGCAGTAAACACGACAGAACTACCTACGAGCAGTACTTC. This gives the protein CASSKHDRTTYEQYF.

This chain links TRBV7-9 with TRBJ2-1, with 13 nucleotides matching TRBD2. CDR1 is SEHNR and CDR2 is FQNEAQ in the germline V gene (reference sequence). CDR3 size: 16 residues. After removal of 7 bases from V and 12 bases from J, the junction contained 15 bases not matched to a gene. DNA of the CDR3: TGTGCCAGCATCCCAACCGGACTAGCGGGGGTTGTGGGGCAGTTCTTC. Its translation is CASIPTGLAGVVGQFF.

This clone was seen a few times. The chain recombines TRBV6-4 with TRBJ2-7; tentatively, D is TRBD2 (5 bases). This CDR3 spans 12 amino acids. Germline V gene lookup returns CDR1 MRHNA and CDR2 SNTAGT. V lost 7 bases to trimming and J lost 3 bases, with 10 bases between them. The CDR3 loop is CASTGGGYEQYF. The CDR3 DNA follows: TGTGCCAGCACAGGTGGAGGCTACGAGCAGTACTTC.

As DNA, the CDR3 is TGTGCCATCACTCGGGACACTATTAATGAGCAGTTCTTC. Its protein product is CAITRDTINEQFF. V is TRBV10-3 and J is TRBJ2-1, with TRBD1 as a possible D gene (6 bases). V was pared by 7 bases and J by 7 bases, with 14 bases between. Germline values: CDR1 ENHRY, CDR2 SYGVKD. This CDR3 spans 13 amino acids.

This clone has a single count. This chain links TRBV7-9 with TRBJ2-5; 8 bases fit TRBD1. This CDR3 region has 14 residues. Germline CDR1 and CDR2: SEHNR and FQNEAQ (reference sequence). Germline trimming cut 2 bases from V and 4 bases from J; bases unmatched to any gene: 3. The CDR3 DNA reads as TGTGCCAGCAGCTTAAGGACAGGGAGAGAGACCCAGTACTTC. It encodes CASSLRTGRETQYF.

V and J are TRBV9 and TRBJ2-1, with D perhaps TRBD2 (5 bases). In germline, CDR1 is SGDLS, CDR2 YYNGEE. The V end was cut by 0 bases, the J end by 8 bases, with 21 bases between. The CDR3 loop spans 17 amino acids. CDR3 sequence (DNA): TGTGCCAGCAGCGTAGGGGAATTAAGCCGGGGTTTATATGAGCAGTTCTTC. Translating gives CASSVGELSRGLYEQFF.

The chain combines TRBV5-1 with TRBJ2-3; 10 bases map to TRBD2. CDR1 is SGHRS and CDR2 is YFSETQ in the germline V gene. V shed 3 bases and J 3 bases; nucleotides not matched to a gene: 7. The CDR3 length is 16 residues. The DNA for the CDR3 is TGCGCCAGCAGCTCAAAAGCGGGGGGGGCGACAGATACGCAGTATTTT. Amino acids: CASSSKAGGATDTQYF. Using reference TRBV5-1 and TRBJ2-3 for the parts outside the CDR3, the full variable domain is KAGVTQTPRYLIKTRGQQVTLSCSPISGHRSVSWYQQTPGQGLQFLFEYFSETQRNKGNFPGRFSGRQFSNSRSEMNVSTLELGDSALYLCASSSKAGGATDTQYFGPGTRLTVL.